A single T cell receptor (beta chain) is shown here with its context. Its antigen is unknown. No per-base quality is available; no much larger clone lies one base away. The data derive from a study of T cells after yellow fever vaccination (dated by TCRdb to the late 2010s). Notes on the research overall: Libraries from fractions with low cell numbers were prepared with the SMART-Seq v4 Ultra Low Input RNA kit. To follow T-cell clones before and after both primary and booster YFV17D yellow fever vaccination, bulk TCR alpha and beta repertoires underwent longitudinal sequencing. Blood was drawn at multiple timepoints before and after primary and secondary immunization, with bulk PBMC replicates and cell subsets isolated. Two healthy male donors made up the cohort, one aged 18 to 30 years and the other aged 30 to 40 years. What the authors observed across the whole study: The secondary T-cell response was weaker than the primary response but faster, peaking on day 5 instead of day 15. Computational filtering was needed because FACS-sorted repertoires could contain abundant contaminating clonotypes from the bulk population. A small share of clonotypes was detected in both CD4 and CD8 compartments, with the overlap likely arising from convergent recombination. Because the study included only a couple of donors, the extent to which the findings can be generalized is limited. After the booster, most clones that had expanded after primary vaccination were detected again (around 97% of CD4 and about 88% of CD8), suggesting broad maintenance of memory.

Synthesis of TCR cDNA relied on 5'RACE template switching, a step that introduced a universal primer site along with unique molecular identifiers. Priming of cDNA synthesis was performed from both the TCR alpha and TCR beta constant segments. Library amplification used two PCR steps, and the second PCR step added sample barcodes and sequencing adapters. Sequencing of the libraries was done on either Illumina HiSeq 2500 (2x100 bp) or NovaSeq (2x150 bp). The study's processing was this. Reads were demultiplexed and collapsed into UMI consensus sequences with MIGEC, and V(D)J alignment was performed with MiXCR. Vaccine-responding clonotypes were identified with edgeR using replicate PBMC samples, with FDR below 0.01 and a log2 fold change above 5 up to day 15 being required. Each bulk clonotype was labeled CD4 or CD8 based on which sequenced repertoire, CD4 or CD8, contained the clonotype at higher abundance. TCRdb's own reprocessing of the public reads used fastp at Q25 and MiXCR and kept productive beta chains. Entries that share a CDR3 protein sequence are merged under the most common genes and DNA. The V and J calls shown here were made by TCRdb, not taken from the authors' results. Present in this sample are 500,000 to 700,000 distinct CDR3 sequences, about 19% of which were seen just once. Jointly, the top ten make up 13% to 15% of the sample.

Interpreted using the paper, the treatment or condition label stands for: live attenuated yellow fever vaccine strain. Two biological replicates of bulk PBMCs were collected at each blood-draw timepoint. A standard Ficoll-Paque protocol was used to isolate PBMCs from peripheral blood. RNA was extracted with TriZol from bulk PBMCs, CD4 and CD8 fractions, and dextramer-positive and dextramer-negative fractions. Sequences were derived from PBMCs, sampled 15 days after the yellow fever booster vaccination. This TCR derives from a man aged 25 to 40 who received the YFV17D yellow fever vaccine.

In nucleotide form, the sequence is TGTGCCACCAGCGGAGGAACTTCGGGACGTTCCACAGATACGCAGTATTTT. It translates to CATSGGTSGRSTDTQYF. The sequence is built from TRBV15 and TRBJ2-3; the D call is possibly TRBD1 or TRBD2, each sharing 5 bases. V gives up 5 bases and J gives up 2 bases, and the segment between their germline ends measures 20 bases. Taken from the germline V gene (reference sequence), the CDR1 and CDR2 loops are LNHNV and YYDKDF. The CDR3 sequence holds 17 residues, the cysteine and phenylalanine included. Left in the record is the CDR3 DNA by itself, 51 bases read in frame from the first base. Where the CDR3 stops, the reference TRBV15 and TRBJ2-3 genes take over; the full variable domain is DAMVIQNPRYQVTQFGKPVTLSCSQTLNHNVMYWYQQKSSQAPKLLFHYYDKDFNNEADTPDNFQSRRPNTSFCFLDIRSPGLGDTAMYLCATSGGTSGRSTDTQYFGPGTRLTVL.